This T cell receptor (beta chain) was sequenced in a study of cytomegalovirus exposure and HLA in healthy donors. Trimming took 1 base from V and 9 from J, leaving 10 bases between them. Germline V CDR1 and CDR2: MNHNS, SASEGT. CDR3 length: 14 residues. The PCR ran on 60 Vbeta and 13 Jbeta primers. The data were produced by immunoSEQ multiplex PCR, yet TCRdb's version contains in-frame clones alone and is incomplete. Of under 200,000 clones detected, around 80% appear once; the ten largest clones hold approximately 2.4%. As for this clone: Its antigen is still unknown.

Study-wide points: Rates of TCR association differed by HLA locus in a later analysis, with DRB1 highest and HLA-C lowest. The authors enumerated 180 or so TCR beta chains as linked to cytomegalovirus.

The source is a woman aged 45-60 years in good health and CMV-seronegative. This chain connects TRBV6-1 to TRBJ1-6; a weak D match, TRBD1 (6 bases). The sample consisted of PBMCs. As DNA, the CDR3 is TGTGCCAGCAGTGAAGTCACAGGGTCTTCACCCCTCCACTTT. Its translation is CASSEVTGSSPLHF.